The 4 T cell receptor beta chains presented below share a single source sample, sequenced in a study of T cell responses to AZD1222 COVID-19 vaccine. Assay used: immunoSEQ multiplex PCR; TCRdb lists only in-frame clones, some missing. The sample carries some 140,000 clones, about 90% recorded once. The sample in question was peripheral blood, obtained on day 0 of MenACWY control vaccination. These receptors all stem from an adult in good health.

V and J are TRBV5-1 and TRBJ2-1, with D maybe TRBD1 (6 bases). Germline V gives CDR1 SGHRS, CDR2 YFSETQ. V lost 3 bases to trimming and J lost 7 bases, with 11 bases between them. This CDR3 contains 13 residues. The CDR3 nucleotides read TGCGCCAGCAGCTCCGGGACACTTAATGAGCAGTTCTTC. Protein sequence: CASSSGTLNEQFF.

The rearrangement links TRBV27 to TRBJ1-3; D unresolved. The CDR3 length is 15 residues. V gave up 5 bases and J gave up 0 bases, with 11 bases separating them. Germline V gene sequence: CDR1 MNHEY, CDR2 SMNVEV (reference sequence). CDR3 sequence reads: CASSQWAGSGNTIYF. The CDR3, as DNA: TGTGCCAGCAGTCAATGGGCAGGCTCTGGAAACACCATATATTTT.

The genes are TRBV7-8 and TRBJ1-1; D call uncertain. V was clipped by 1 base and J by 1 base, with 7 bases between them. Germline assignment: CDR1 SGHVS and CDR2 FQNEAQ. This CDR3 contains 14 residues. The CDR3 protein is CASSLVVANTEAFF. The CDR3 nucleotides read TGTGCCAGCAGCTTAGTAGTTGCGAACACTGAAGCTTTCTTT.

The genes are TRBV15 and TRBJ1-5; D ambiguous. In germline, CDR1 is LNHNV, CDR2 YYDKDF (reference sequence). With 3 bases removed from V and 1 base from J, the gap between germline ends came to 10 bases. The CDR3 has 15 amino acids. CDR3 sequence (DNA): TGTGCCACCAGCAGCCCGATTAAAAGCAATCAGCCCCAGCATTTT. Translation: CATSSPIKSNQPQHF.